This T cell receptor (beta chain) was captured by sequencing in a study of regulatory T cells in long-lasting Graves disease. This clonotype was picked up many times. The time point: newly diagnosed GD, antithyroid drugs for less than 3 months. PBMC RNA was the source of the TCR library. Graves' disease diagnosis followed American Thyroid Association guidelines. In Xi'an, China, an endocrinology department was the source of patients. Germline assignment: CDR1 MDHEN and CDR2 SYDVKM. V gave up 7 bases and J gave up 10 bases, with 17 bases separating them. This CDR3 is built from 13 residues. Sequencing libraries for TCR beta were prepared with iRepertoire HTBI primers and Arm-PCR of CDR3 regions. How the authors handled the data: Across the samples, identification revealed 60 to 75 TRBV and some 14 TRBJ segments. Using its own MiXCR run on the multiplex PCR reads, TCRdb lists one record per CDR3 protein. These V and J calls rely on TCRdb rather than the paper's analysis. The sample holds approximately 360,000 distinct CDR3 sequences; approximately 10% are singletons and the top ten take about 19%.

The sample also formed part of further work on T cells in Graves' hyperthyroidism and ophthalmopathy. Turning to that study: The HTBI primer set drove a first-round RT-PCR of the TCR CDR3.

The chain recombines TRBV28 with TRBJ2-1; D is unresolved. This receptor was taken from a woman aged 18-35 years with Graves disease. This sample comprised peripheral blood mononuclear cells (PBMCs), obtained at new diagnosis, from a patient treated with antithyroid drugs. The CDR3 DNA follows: TGTGCCAGCACCTACGTCGGCGACGCCGAGCAGTTCTTC. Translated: CASTYVGDAEQFF.